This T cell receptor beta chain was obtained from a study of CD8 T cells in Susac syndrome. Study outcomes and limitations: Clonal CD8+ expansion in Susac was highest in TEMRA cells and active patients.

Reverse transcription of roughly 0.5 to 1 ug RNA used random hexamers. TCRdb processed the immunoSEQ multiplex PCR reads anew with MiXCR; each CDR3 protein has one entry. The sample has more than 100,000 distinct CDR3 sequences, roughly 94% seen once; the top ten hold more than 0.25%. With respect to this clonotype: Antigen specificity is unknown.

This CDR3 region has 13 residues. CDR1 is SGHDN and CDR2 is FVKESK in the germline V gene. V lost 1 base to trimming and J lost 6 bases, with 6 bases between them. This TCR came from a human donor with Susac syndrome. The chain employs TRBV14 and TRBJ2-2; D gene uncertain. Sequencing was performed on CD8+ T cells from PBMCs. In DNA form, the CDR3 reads TGTGCCAGCAGCCAAGGTATCTCCGGGGAGCTGTTTTTT. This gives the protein CASSQGISGELFF. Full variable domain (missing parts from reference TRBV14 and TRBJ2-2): EAGVTQFPSHSVIEKGQTVTLRCDPISGHDNLYWYRRVMGKEIKFLLHFVKESKQDESGMPNNRFLAERTGGTYSTLKVQPAELEDSGVYFCASSQGISGELFFGEGSRLTVL.